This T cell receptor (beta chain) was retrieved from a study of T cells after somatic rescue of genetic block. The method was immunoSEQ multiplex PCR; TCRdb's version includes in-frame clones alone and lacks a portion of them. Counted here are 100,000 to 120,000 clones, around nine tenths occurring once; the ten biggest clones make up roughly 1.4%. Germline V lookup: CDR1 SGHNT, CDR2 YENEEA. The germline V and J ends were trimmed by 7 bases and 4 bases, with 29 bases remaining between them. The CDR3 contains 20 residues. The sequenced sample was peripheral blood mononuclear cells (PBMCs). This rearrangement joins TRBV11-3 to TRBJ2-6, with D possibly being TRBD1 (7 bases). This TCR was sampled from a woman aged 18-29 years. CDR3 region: CASNLPSAGTDLGGANVLTF. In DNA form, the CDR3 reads TGTGCCAGCAACCTACCGTCGGCGGGGACAGACCTGGGCGGGGCCAACGTCCTGACTTTC.